This TCR beta chain was documented in a study of cytomegalovirus exposure and HLA in healthy donors. Study observations and caveats: HLA alleles showed associations with around 15,000 TCR beta sequences in a later analysis, at a 0.05 false discovery rate.

60 Vbeta and 13 Jbeta primers were used in PCR. TCRdb's copy holds only in-frame clones and misses some; the assay was immunoSEQ multiplex PCR. The table includes fewer than 200,000 clones, 80% to 85% detected once. As concerns this clone: Its antigen is not identified.

The germline V gene encodes CDR1 LGHNA and CDR2 YSLEER. Trimming took 4 bases from V and 0 from J; bases not matched to a gene: 19. This CDR3 has 21 residues. This clonotype originated in a human donor in good health. Sequences were obtained from PBMCs. This rearrangement joins TRBV4-3 to TRBJ2-4, with TRBD1 identical over 9 bases. The CDR3 DNA reads as TGCGCCAGCAGCCCACAAAAAACGGGGACAGGGCAGAAACTAGCCAAAAACATTCAGTACTTC. The encoded protein is CASSPQKTGTGQKLAKNIQYF.